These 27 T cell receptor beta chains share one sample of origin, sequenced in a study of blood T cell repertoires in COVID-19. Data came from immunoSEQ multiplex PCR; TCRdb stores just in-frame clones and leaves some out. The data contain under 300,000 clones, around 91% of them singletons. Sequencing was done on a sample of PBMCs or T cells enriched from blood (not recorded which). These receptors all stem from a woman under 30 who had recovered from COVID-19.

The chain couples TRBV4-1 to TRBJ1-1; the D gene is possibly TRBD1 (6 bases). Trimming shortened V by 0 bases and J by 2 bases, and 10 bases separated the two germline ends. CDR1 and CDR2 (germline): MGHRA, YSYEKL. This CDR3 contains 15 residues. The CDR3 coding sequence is TGCGCCAGCAGCCAAGAGGGGGCCCGAAACACTGAAGCTTTCTTT. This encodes CASSQEGARNTEAFF.

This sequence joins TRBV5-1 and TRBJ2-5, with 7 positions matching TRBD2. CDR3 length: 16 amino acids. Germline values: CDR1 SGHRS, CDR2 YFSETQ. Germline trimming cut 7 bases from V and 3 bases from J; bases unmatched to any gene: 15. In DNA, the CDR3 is TGCGCCAGCTTTGCCTCCCCGGCTAGCGGAAAAGAGACCCAGTACTTC. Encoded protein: CASFASPASGKETQYF.

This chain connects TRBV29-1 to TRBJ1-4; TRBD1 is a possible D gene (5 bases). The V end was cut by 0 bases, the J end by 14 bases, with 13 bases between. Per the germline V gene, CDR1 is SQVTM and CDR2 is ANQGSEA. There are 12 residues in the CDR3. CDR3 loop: CSVEEGGTGLFF. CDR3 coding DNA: TGCAGCGTTGAAGAGGGGGGGACCGGCCTGTTTTTT.

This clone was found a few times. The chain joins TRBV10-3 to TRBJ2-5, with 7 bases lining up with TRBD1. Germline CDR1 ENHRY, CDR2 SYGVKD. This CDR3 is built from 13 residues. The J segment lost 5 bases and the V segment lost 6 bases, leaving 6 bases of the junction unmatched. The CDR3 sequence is CAIRSVTGETQYF. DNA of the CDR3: TGTGCCATCAGGTCCGTGACAGGGGAGACCCAGTACTTC.

The CDR3 here is CASSRAGSLSSYEQYF. CDR3 bases: TGTGCCAGCAGCCGAGCGGGGTCCCTTAGCTCCTACGAGCAGTACTTC. The chain is built from TRBV3-1 (or the pseudogene TRBV3-2) and TRBJ2-7, with 7 bases matching TRBD2. V was clipped by 4 bases and J by 0 bases; unmatched bases: 9. The CDR3 has 16 residues. Germline CDR1 reads LGHDT; CDR2 reads YNNKEL (reference sequence).

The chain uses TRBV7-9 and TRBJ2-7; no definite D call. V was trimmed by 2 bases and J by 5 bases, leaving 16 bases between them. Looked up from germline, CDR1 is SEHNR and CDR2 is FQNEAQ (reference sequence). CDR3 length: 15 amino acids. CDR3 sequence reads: CASSLIGPTLDEQYF. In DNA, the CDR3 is TGTGCCAGCAGCTTAATTGGCCCGACTCTCGACGAGCAGTACTTC.

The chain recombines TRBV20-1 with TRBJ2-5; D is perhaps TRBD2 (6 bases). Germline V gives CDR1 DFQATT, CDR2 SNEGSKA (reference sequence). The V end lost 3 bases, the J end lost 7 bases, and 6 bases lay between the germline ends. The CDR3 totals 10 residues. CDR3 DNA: TGCAGTGCTAGCGGGGGGACCCAGTACTTC. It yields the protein CSASGGTQYF.

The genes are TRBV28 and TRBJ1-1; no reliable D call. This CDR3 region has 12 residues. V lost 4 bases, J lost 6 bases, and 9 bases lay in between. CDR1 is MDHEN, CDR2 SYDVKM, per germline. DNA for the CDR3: TGTGCCAGCAGTTCCTTGCGAGCTGAAGCTTTCTTT. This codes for CASSSLRAEAFF.

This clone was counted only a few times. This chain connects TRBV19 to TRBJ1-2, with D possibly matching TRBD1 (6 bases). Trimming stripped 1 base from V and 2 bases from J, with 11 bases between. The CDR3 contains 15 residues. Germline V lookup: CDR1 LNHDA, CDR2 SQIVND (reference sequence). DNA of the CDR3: TGTGCCAGTAGTATAGCTAAACAGGGCAACTATGGCTACACCTTC. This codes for CASSIAKQGNYGYTF.

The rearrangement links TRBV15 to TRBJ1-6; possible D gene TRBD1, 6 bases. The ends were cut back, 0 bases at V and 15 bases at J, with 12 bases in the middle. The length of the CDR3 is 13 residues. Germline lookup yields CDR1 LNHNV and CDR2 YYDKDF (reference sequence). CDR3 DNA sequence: TGTGCCACCAGCAGAGATTCAGGGGTGTTCCTCCACTTT. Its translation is CATSRDSGVFLHF. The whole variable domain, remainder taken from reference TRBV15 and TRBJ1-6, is DAMVIQNPRYQVTQFGKPVTLSCSQTLNHNVMYWYQQKSSQAPKLLFHYYDKDFNNEADTPDNFQSRRPNTSFCFLDIRSPGLGDTAMYLCATSRDSGVFLHFGNGTRLTVT.

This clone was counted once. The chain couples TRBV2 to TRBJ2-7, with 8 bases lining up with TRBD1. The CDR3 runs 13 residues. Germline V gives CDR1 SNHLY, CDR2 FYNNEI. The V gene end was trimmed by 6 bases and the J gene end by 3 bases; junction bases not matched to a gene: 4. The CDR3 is CASRPDRGYEQYF. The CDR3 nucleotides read TGTGCCAGCAGACCAGACAGGGGCTACGAGCAGTACTTC.

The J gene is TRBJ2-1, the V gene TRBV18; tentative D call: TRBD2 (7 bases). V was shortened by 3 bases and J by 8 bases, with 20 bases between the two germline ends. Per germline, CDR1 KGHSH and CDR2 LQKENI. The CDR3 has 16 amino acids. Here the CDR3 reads CASSPSRGGAFDEQFF. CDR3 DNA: TGTGCCAGCTCACCCTCAAGGGGGGGGGCCTTTGATGAGCAGTTCTTC.

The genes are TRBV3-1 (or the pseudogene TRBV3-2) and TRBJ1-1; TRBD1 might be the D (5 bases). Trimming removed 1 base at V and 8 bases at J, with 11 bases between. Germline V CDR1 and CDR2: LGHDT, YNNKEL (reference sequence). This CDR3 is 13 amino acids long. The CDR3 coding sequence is TGTGCCAGCAGCCAAGTGAACAGGTGGGAAGCTTTCTTT. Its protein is CASSQVNRWEAFF.

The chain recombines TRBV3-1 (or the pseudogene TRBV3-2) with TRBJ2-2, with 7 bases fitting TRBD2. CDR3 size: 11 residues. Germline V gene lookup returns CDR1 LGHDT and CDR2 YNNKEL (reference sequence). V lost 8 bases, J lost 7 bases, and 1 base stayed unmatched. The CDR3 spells CASGGVGELFF. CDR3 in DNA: TGTGCCAGCGGGGGGGTCGGGGAGCTGTTTTTT.

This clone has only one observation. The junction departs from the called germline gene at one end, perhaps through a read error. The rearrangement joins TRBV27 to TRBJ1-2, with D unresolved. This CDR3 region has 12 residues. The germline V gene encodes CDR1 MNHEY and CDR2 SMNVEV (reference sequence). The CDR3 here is CATSDKFYGYTF. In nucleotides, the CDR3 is TGTGCCACCAGTGACAAATTCTATGGCTACACCTTC.

The CDR3 spells CASSLVRRDYNEQFF. The CDR3 coding sequence is TGCGCCAGCAGCTTGGTTAGGCGGGATTACAATGAGCAGTTCTTC. J is TRBJ2-1 and V is TRBV5-1; possibly TRBD2 for D (6 bases). V lost 0 bases to trimming and J lost 4 bases, with 11 bases between them. Germline lookup yields CDR1 SGHRS and CDR2 YFSETQ. CDR3 size: 15 residues.

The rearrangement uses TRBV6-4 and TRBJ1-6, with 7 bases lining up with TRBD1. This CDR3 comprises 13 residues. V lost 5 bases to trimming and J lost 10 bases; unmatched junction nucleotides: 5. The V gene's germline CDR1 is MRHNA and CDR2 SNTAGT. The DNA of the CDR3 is TGTGCCAGCAGTCTACAGGGGCGGTCACCCCTCCACTTT. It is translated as CASSLQGRSPLHF.

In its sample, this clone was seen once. The CDR3 reads CASSPRIADYNEQFF. As DNA, the CDR3 is TGTGCCAGCTCACCACGTATCGCAGATTACAATGAGCAGTTCTTC. The chain links TRBV18 to TRBJ2-1; D gene uncertain. Trimming took 1 base from V and 4 from J, leaving 11 bases between them. Germline-derived CDR1 and CDR2 are KGHSH and LQKENI. The CDR3 sequence is 15 residues long.

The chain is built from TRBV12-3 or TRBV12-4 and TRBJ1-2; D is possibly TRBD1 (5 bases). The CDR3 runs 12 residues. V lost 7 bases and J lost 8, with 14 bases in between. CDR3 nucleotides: TGTGCCAGCACCCTGGGGGGTCGGGGCTACACCTTC. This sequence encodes CASTLGGRGYTF.

CDR3 sequence: CASGTWGQFLYGYTF. Written as DNA, the CDR3 is TGCGCCAGCGGGACCTGGGGACAGTTTCTCTATGGCTACACCTTC. V gene TRBV23-1 combines with J gene TRBJ1-2; 7 nucleotides match TRBD1. TRBV23-1 is sorted into the ORF group, with uncertain function. V lost 8 bases, J lost 4 bases, and 13 bases stayed unmatched. The CDR3 covers 15 residues.

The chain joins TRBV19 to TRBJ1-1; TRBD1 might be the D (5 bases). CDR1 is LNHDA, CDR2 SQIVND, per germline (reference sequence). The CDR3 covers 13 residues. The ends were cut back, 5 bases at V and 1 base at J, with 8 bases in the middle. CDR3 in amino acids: CASSDSPNTEAFF. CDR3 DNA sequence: TGTGCCAGTAGTGACAGTCCGAACACTGAAGCTTTCTTT.

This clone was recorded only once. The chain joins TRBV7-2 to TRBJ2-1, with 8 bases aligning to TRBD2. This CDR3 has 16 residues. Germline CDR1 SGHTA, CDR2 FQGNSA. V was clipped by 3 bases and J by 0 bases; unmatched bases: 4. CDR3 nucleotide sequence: TGTGCCAGCAGCTTCAGGCGGGGGGTCTCCTACAATGAGCAGTTCTTC. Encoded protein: CASSFRRGVSYNEQFF.

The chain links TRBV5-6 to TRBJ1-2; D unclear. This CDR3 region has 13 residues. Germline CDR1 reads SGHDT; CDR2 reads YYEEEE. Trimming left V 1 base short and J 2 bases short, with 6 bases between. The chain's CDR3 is CASSLRLNYGYTF. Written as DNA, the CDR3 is TGTGCCAGCAGCTTGCGACTAAACTATGGCTACACCTTC.

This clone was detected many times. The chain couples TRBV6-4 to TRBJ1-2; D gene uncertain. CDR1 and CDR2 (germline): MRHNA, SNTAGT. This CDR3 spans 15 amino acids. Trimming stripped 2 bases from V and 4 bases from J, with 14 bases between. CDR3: CASSDTVQALYGYTF. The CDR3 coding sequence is TGTGCCAGCAGTGACACGGTCCAGGCTCTCTATGGCTACACCTTC.

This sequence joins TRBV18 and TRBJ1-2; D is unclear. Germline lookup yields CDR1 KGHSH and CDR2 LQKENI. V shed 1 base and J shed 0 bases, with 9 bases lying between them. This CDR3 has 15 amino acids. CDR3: CASSPQQATNYGYTF. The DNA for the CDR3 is TGTGCCAGCTCACCACAGCAGGCAACTAACTATGGCTACACCTTC.

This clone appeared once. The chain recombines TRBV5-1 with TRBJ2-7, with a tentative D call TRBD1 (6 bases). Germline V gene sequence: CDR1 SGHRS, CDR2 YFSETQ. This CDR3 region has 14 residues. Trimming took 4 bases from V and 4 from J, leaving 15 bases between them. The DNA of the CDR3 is TGCGCCAGCAGCGAGACTGGGGGCAGTTACGAGCAGTACTTC. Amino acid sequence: CASSETGGSYEQYF. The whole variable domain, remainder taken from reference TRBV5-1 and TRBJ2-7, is KAGVTQTPRYLIKTRGQQVTLSCSPISGHRSVSWYQQTPGQGLQFLFEYFSETQRNKGNFPGRFSGRQFSNSRSEMNVSTLELGDSALYLCASSETGGSYEQYFGPGTRLTVT.

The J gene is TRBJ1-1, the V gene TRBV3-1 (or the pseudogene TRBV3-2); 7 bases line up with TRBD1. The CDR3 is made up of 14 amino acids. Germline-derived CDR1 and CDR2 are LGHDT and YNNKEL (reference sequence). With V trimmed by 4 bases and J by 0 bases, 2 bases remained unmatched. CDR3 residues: CASSLDRMNTEAFF. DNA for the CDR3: TGTGCCAGCAGCCTGGACAGGATGAACACTGAAGCTTTCTTT.